The sequence of this T cell receptor (beta chain) was determined in a study of regulatory T cells in long-lasting Graves disease. Stated time point: persistent/refractory GD, antithyroid drugs over 5 years with positive TRAb. Preparation of the TCR library used RNA extracted from PBMCs. Relying on iRepertoire HTBI primers and Arm-PCR of CDR3 regions, the team built TCR beta libraries. TCRdb itself ran the multiplex PCR reads through MiXCR, one entry per CDR3 protein. The table shows almost 350,000 distinct CDR3 sequences, with 20% occurring only once. Deletions cut 6 bases from V and 2 bases from J, with 10 bases between. The germline V gene encodes CDR1 MNHNS and CDR2 SASEGT. The CDR3 length is 13 residues.

This receptor was taken from a female donor with Graves disease. The specimen comprised peripheral blood mononuclear cells (PBMCs), sampled when the disease was refractory, from a patient treated with antithyroid drugs. The chain is built from TRBV6-1 and TRBJ2-5, with a possible D match to TRBD1 (6 bases). CDR3 amino acids: CASRRGWQETQYF. As DNA, the CDR3 is TGTGCCAGCAGAAGGGGGTGGCAAGAGACCCAGTACTTC.